Sequencing of this T cell receptor (beta chain) was carried out in a study of cytomegalovirus exposure and HLA in healthy donors. The CDR3 extends over 13 amino acids. Trimming cost V 7 bases and J 3 bases; bases outside gene matches: 4. The germline V gene encodes CDR1 GTSNPN and CDR2 SVGIG (reference sequence). The PCR used 60 Vbeta and 13 Jbeta primers. Produced via immunoSEQ multiplex PCR; TCRdb's table is partial and in-frame only. The sample consists of 95,000 to 150,000 clones, about 80% of them appearing once. Specimen: PBMCs. The receptor was derived from a man between 60 and 75 years old in good health and CMV-seropositive. The chain links TRBV30 to TRBJ2-1; 9 nucleotides align to TRBD2. The CDR3 DNA follows: TGTGCCTCGTCTAGCGGGGTCTACAATGAGCAGTTCTTC. Translating it yields CASSSGVYNEQFF.